A single sample gave rise to the 18 T cell receptor beta chains below, sequenced in a study of blood T cell repertoires in COVID-19. The table came from immunoSEQ multiplex PCR; TCRdb's copy has only in-frame clones and leaves some out. The sample gives about 280,000 clones, roughly 86% of which show up once; about 2.2% is in the top ten. The sample comprised peripheral blood. The receptor source for this set is a woman aged 25 to 39 who had recovered from COVID-19.

This clone was detected only a few times. This sequence joins TRBV2 and TRBJ2-7; a possible D gene is TRBD2 (6 bases). Germline loops: CDR1 SNHLY, CDR2 FYNNEI. Trimming removed 2 bases at V and 0 bases at J, with 11 bases between. This CDR3 region has 15 residues. The CDR3 sequence: CASSELASSSYEQYF. CDR3 bases: TGTGCCAGCAGTGAACTAGCGTCGAGCTCCTACGAGCAGTACTTC.

This chain links TRBV9 with TRBJ2-1; 13 bases fit TRBD2. Germline V gene sequence: CDR1 SGDLS, CDR2 YYNGEE. The J segment lost 9 bases and the V segment lost 4 bases, leaving 13 bases of the junction unmatched. CDR3 length: 17 residues. This CDR3 is CASSHKIGLAGVPEQFF. As DNA, the CDR3 is TGTGCCAGCAGCCACAAGATTGGACTAGCGGGAGTCCCTGAGCAGTTCTTC.

The genes are TRBV18 and TRBJ1-2, with D tentatively TRBD1 (5 bases). The CDR3 is made up of 15 amino acids. The ends were cut back, 3 bases at V and 4 bases at J, with 15 bases in the middle. The germline gives CDR1 KGHSH, CDR2 LQKENI. CDR3 residues: CASSPMGGFGYGYTF. The CDR3 nucleotides read TGTGCCAGCTCACCTATGGGGGGATTTGGCTATGGCTACACCTTC.

This clone was detected only a few times. V is TRBV15 and J is TRBJ2-7; 7 bases map to TRBD1. With V trimmed by 4 bases and J by 6 bases, 0 bases remained unmatched. Germline CDR1 is LNHNV and CDR2 is YYDKDF (reference sequence). The CDR3 length is 11 residues. CDR3 residues: CATSNRGEQYF. The CDR3 DNA reads as TGTGCCACCAGCAACAGGGGCGAGCAGTACTTC.

The rearrangement uses TRBV27 and TRBJ1-2; D not resolved. V lost 9 bases and J lost 7, with 9 bases in between. The germline V gene has CDR1 MNHEY and CDR2 SMNVEV (reference sequence). CDR3 size: 10 residues. DNA of the CDR3: TGTGCCAGACCGGGATCTGGCTACACCTTC. Encoded protein: CARPGSGYTF.

The chain is built from TRBV6-2 or TRBV6-3 and TRBJ2-7; D is undetermined. The CDR3 is made up of 12 amino acids. Germline-derived CDR1 and CDR2 are MNHEY and SVGEGT. The germline V and J ends were trimmed by 4 bases and 7 bases, with 11 bases remaining between them. The CDR3 bases are TGTGCCAGCAGTTCCCCCTACGGGGAGCAGTACTTC. Translated, it gives CASSSPYGEQYF.

A few counts support this clone. The genes are TRBV7-8 and TRBJ1-5; weak D call: TRBD1 (5 bases). V was clipped by 2 bases and J by 3 bases, with 17 bases between them. Germline-derived CDR1 and CDR2 are SGHVS and FQNEAQ. This CDR3 has 17 amino acids. The chain's CDR3 is CASSLLGGGRFNQPQHF. Written as DNA, the CDR3 is TGTGCCAGCAGCTTATTGGGCGGGGGACGATTCAATCAGCCCCAGCATTTT.

This chain links TRBV29-1 with TRBJ2-1; 7 bases are shared with TRBD1. Per the germline V gene, CDR1 is SQVTM and CDR2 is ANQGSEA. V lost 5 bases and J lost 6; bases outside the gene matches: 19. This CDR3 contains 17 residues. The CDR3, as DNA: TGCAGCGTTTTAAGGAGGTGGGCAACAGGGGTCGGCAATGAGCAGTTCTTC. Amino acid sequence: CSVLRRWATGVGNEQFF.

This chain uses TRBV11-3 with TRBJ1-5; 11 positions agree with TRBD1. Germline CDR1 and CDR2: SGHNT and YENEEA. J was trimmed by 5 bases and V by 4 bases; bases with no gene match: 10. The CDR3 is 17 residues long. The CDR3 region has the DNA TGTGCCAGCAGCTCCCCGGACAGGGGGCATAACGATCAGCCCCAGCATTTT. Translating it yields CASSSPDRGHNDQPQHF.

The J gene is TRBJ1-1, the V gene TRBV5-4; TRBD1 agrees at 8 bases. Per germline, CDR1 SGHNT and CDR2 YYREEE (reference sequence). The CDR3 runs 17 residues. J gave up 0 bases and V 5 bases, and 12 bases lay outside the gene matches. The CDR3 spells CASRPSGTGTLNTEAFF. The CDR3 DNA sequence: TGTGCCAGCAGACCCTCCGGGACAGGAACCCTGAACACTGAAGCTTTCTTT.

The V and J genes are TRBV29-1 and TRBJ1-2, with 9 bases that match TRBD1. Germline V CDR1 and CDR2: SQVTM, ANQGSEA. Unmatched junction bases numbered 7, after V lost 2 bases and J lost 0 bases. This CDR3 contains 16 residues. The CDR3 region is CSVEIQDRGSNYGYTF. DNA for the CDR3: TGCAGCGTTGAAATCCAAGACAGGGGGTCTAACTATGGCTACACCTTC.

As DNA, the CDR3 is TGTGCCAGCAGCTTGTACCACAATCGAAACTATGGCTACACCTTC. Translating gives CASSLYHNRNYGYTF. The genes are TRBV5-6 and TRBJ1-2; no definite D call. Germline V gene data show CDR1 as SGHDT and CDR2 as YYEEEE. Trimming cost V 1 base and J 2 bases, with 12 bases left between them. The CDR3 length is 15 residues.

The rearrangement uses TRBV19 and TRBJ2-1, with 8 bases lining up with TRBD2. Germline CDR1 LNHDA, CDR2 SQIVND (reference sequence). Losses at the gene ends were 5 bases for V and 8 bases for J; bases not matched to a gene: 11. The CDR3 runs to 15 residues. CDR3: CASSVGGSGAYEQFF. In DNA, the CDR3 is TGTGCCAGTAGTGTAGGAGGTAGCGGGGCATATGAGCAGTTCTTC. The full variable domain, completed using reference TRBV19 and TRBJ2-1, is DGGITQSPKYLFRKEGQNVTLSCEQNLNHDAMYWYRQDPGQGLRLIYYSQIVNDFQKGDIAEGYSVSREKKESFPLTVTSAQKNPTAFYLCASSVGGSGAYEQFFGPGTRLTVL.

The J gene is TRBJ1-1, the V gene TRBV2, with 9 nucleotides matching TRBD1. Germline V gene sequence: CDR1 SNHLY, CDR2 FYNNEI. Trimming at V came to 7 bases and at J to 6 bases, leaving 6 bases not matched to a gene. CDR3 size: 13 residues. The CDR3, as DNA: TGTGCCAGCATCGGGACAGGGCGTGCTGAAGCTTTCTTT. This encodes CASIGTGRAEAFF. The variable domain in full, with the rest retrieved from reference TRBV2 and TRBJ1-1, is EPEVTQTPSHQVTQMGQEVILRCVPISNHLYFYWYRQILGQKVEFLVSFYNNEISEKSEIFDDQFSVERPDGSNFTLKIRSTKLEDSAMYFCASIGTGRAEAFFGQGTRLTVV.

V and J are TRBV3-1 (or the pseudogene TRBV3-2) and TRBJ1-2; the D gene is possibly TRBD1 (6 bases). CDR3 length: 15 residues. Between the trimmed V and J ends, which lost 0 bases and 7 bases, there was a span of 15 bases. Germline V CDR1 and CDR2: LGHDT, YNNKEL (reference sequence). Written as DNA, the CDR3 is TGTGCCAGCAGCCAAGATGGGGGGGCCGCAGGTGGCTACACCTTC. Encoded protein: CASSQDGGAAGGYTF.

The chain combines TRBV19 with TRBJ2-7; D is possibly TRBD2 (6 bases). This CDR3 has 14 residues. Trimming cost V 8 bases and J 7 bases, with 21 bases left between them. Germline lookup yields CDR1 LNHDA and CDR2 SQIVND (reference sequence). DNA of the CDR3: TGTGCCAGTGGATCCAGGCCGACCGCGGGAGAGCAGTACTTC. This translates into CASGSRPTAGEQYF.

V and J are TRBV7-9 and TRBJ2-5; 9 bases match TRBD2. Germline CDR1 SEHNR, CDR2 FQNEAQ (reference sequence). This CDR3 spans 19 amino acids. The J segment lost 2 bases and the V segment lost 1 base, leaving 14 bases of the junction unmatched. CDR3 sequence reads: CASSLGLRLAGPTQETQYF. CDR3 coding DNA: TGTGCCAGCAGCTTAGGATTACGGCTAGCGGGGCCGACGCAAGAGACCCAGTACTTC.

The chain combines TRBV18 with TRBJ2-1, with 9 bases aligning to TRBD1. The CDR3 spans 14 residues. J was trimmed by 8 bases and V by 3 bases; bases with no gene match: 5. The V gene's germline CDR1 is KGHSH and CDR2 LQKENI. The CDR3 sequence: CASSPGQGDDEQFF. CDR3 in DNA: TGTGCCAGCTCACCGGGACAGGGTGATGATGAGCAGTTCTTC.